This T cell receptor (beta chain) was recorded in a study of T cells in localized non-small cell lung cancer. Sequenced by immunoSEQ multiplex PCR; TCRdb stores in-frame clones only, minus some. This table holds about 40,000 clones, about 91% found once. This CDR3 comprises 11 residues. Germline V gene sequence: CDR1 SGHNT, CDR2 YYREEE (reference sequence). V was shortened by 8 bases and J by 11 bases, with 16 bases between the two germline ends. The V gene is TRBV5-4, the J gene TRBJ1-1, with unresolved D. The TCR comes from a woman aged 40 to 75 with stage II lung adenocarcinoma. The sequences come from PBMCs, collected before any cancer treatment. CDR3 DNA: TGTGCCAGTTTACAGAACGGGTGGGCTTTCTTT. It translates to CASLQNGWAFF. Complete variable domain (other parts from reference TRBV5-4 and TRBJ1-1): ETGVTQSPTHLIKTRGQQVTLRCSSQSGHNTVSWYQQALGQGPQFIFQYYREEENGRGNFPPRFSGLQFPNYSSELNVNALELDDSALYLCASLQNGWAFFGQGTRLTVV.